These 2 T cell receptor beta chains were sequenced from one sample in a study of radiotherapy plus CTLA-4 blockade in lung cancer. Only in-frame clones appear in the TCRdb table, and some are missing; sequencing was by immunoSEQ multiplex PCR. The table has fewer than 75,000 clones, around 87% seen once. This material consisted of peripheral blood, taken from a patient treated with radiotherapy plus ipilimumab. These receptors came from a human donor with non-small cell lung cancer that progressed on radiotherapy plus ipilimumab.

V is TRBV30 and J is TRBJ2-7, with TRBD2 identical over 10 bases. Losses at the gene ends were 3 bases for V and 1 base for J; bases not matched to a gene: 3. CDR3 length: 14 amino acids. CDR1 is GTSNPN, CDR2 SVGIG, per germline (reference sequence). CDR3 sequence: CAWSRTSGSYEQYV. The DNA of the CDR3 is TGTGCCTGGAGCCGGACTAGCGGTTCCTACGAGCAGTACGTC.

This sequence joins TRBV11-1 and TRBJ2-3; 8 nucleotides align to TRBD2. Losses at the gene ends were 5 bases for V and 2 bases for J; bases not matched to a gene: 9. Germline V lookup: CDR1 SGHAT, CDR2 FQDESV (reference sequence). The CDR3 totals 16 residues. As DNA, the CDR3 is TGTGCCAGCAGCCGGAGGGAGCGGGGGATCACAGATACGCAGTATTTT. Protein: CASSRRERGITDTQYF.